This T cell receptor (beta chain) derives from a study of glioma-infiltrating T cells. Study results and caveats: Non-neoplastic patients had below-expected tissue-blood divergence, while all gliomas exceeded expectation.

With respect to this clonotype: Its antigen is currently unknown.

Using RNA template, CDR3s of TCR alpha and beta were amplified with iRepertoire arm-PCR. Each CDR3 protein gets one entry after TCRdb re-called the multiplex PCR reads with MiXCR. The sample includes some 160,000 distinct CDR3 sequences, about 47% seen only once; the top ten take around 5.3%. The V gene lost 6 bases and the J gene lost 0 bases, with 7 bases spanning the gap. This CDR3 contains 13 residues. The germline V gene encodes CDR1 SNHLY and CDR2 FYNNEI. The clonotype comes from a human donor with low-grade glioma or glioblastoma, undergoing nonglioma brain surgery, or in good health (not recorded which). The chain employs TRBV2 and TRBJ2-3, with unresolved D. Sequences were obtained from glioma tissue, nonneoplastic brain tissue, or PBMCs (not recorded which). This chain's CDR3 is CASRQRSTDTQYF. CDR3 bases: TGTGCCAGCAGGCAGAGAAGCACAGATACGCAGTATTTT.